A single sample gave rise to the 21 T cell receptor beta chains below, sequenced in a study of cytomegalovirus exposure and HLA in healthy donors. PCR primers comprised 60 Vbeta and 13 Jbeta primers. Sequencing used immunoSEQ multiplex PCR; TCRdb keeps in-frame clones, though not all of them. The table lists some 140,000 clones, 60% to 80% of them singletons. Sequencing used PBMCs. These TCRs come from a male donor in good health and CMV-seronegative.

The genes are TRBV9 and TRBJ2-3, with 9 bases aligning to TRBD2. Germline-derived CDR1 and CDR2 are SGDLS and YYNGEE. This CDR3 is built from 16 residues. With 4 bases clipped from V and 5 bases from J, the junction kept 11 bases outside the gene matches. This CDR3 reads CASSHYGGGAGDTQYF. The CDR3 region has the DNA TGTGCCAGCAGCCACTATGGCGGGGGGGCAGGAGATACGCAGTATTTT.

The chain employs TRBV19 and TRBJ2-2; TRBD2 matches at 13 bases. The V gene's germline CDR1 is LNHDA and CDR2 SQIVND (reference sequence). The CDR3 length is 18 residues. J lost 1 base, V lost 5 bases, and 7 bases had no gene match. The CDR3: CASSLRLAGGLNTGELFF. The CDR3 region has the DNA TGTGCCAGTAGTCTAAGACTAGCGGGGGGCCTGAACACCGGGGAGCTGTTTTTT.

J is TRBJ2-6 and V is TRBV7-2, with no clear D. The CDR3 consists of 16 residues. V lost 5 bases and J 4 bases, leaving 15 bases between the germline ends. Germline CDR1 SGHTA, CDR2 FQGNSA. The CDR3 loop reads CASSPGTLIGANVLTF. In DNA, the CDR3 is TGTGCCAGCAGCCCAGGAACCCTTATAGGGGCCAACGTCCTGACTTTC.

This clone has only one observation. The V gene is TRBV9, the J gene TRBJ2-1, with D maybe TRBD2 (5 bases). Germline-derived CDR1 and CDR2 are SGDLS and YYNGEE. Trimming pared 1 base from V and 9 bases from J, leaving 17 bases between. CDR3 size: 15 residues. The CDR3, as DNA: TGTGCCAGCAGCGTACAACTAGGAACGAAGGGTGAGCAGTTCTTC. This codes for CASSVQLGTKGEQFF.

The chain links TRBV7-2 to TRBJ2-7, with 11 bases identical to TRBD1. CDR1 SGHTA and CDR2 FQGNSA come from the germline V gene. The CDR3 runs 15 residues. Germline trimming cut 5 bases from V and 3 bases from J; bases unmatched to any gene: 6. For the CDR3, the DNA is TGTGCCAGCAGCCCTCGGGACAGGGGGAGCTACGAGCAGTACTTC. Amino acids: CASSPRDRGSYEQYF. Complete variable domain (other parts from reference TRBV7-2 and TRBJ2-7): GAGVSQSPSNKVTEKGKDVELRCDPISGHTALYWYRQSLGQGLEFLIYFQGNSAPDKSGLPSDRFSAERTGGSVSTLTIQRTQQEDSAVYLCASSPRDRGSYEQYFGPGTRLTVT.

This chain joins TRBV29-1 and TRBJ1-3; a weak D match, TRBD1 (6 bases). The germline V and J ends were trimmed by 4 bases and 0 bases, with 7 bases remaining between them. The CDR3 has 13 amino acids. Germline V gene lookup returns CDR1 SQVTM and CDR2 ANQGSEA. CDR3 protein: CSVVGASGNTIYF. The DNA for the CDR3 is TGCAGCGTTGTGGGGGCCTCTGGAAACACCATATATTTT.

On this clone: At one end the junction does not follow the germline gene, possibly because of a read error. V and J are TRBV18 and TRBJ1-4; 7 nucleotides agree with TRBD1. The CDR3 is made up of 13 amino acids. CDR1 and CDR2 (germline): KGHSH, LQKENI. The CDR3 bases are TGTGCCAGCTCGCCTGCCTACGGGACAGAGGTGTCTTTT. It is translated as CASSPAYGTEVSF.

The CDR3 loop reads CASSLAQVITEAFF. Here the CDR3 DNA reads TGTGCCAGCAGCTTAGCGCAGGTGATCACTGAAGCTTTCTTT. The V and J genes are TRBV7-2 and TRBJ1-1, with D unresolved. This CDR3 is built from 14 residues. V lost 0 bases and J 4 bases, leaving 9 bases between the germline ends. Germline V lookup: CDR1 SGHTA, CDR2 FQGNSA.

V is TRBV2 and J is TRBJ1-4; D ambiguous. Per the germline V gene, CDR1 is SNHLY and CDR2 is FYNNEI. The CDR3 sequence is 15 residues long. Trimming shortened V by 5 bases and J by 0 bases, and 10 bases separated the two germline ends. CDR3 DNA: TGTGCCAGCAGTCCCAACCTAGCAACTAATGAAAAACTGTTTTTT. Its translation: CASSPNLATNEKLFF.

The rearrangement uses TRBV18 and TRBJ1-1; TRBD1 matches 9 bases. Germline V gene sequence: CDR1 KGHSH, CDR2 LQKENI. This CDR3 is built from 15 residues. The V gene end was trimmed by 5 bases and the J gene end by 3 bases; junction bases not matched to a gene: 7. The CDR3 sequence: CASSTGTGTYTEAFF. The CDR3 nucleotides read TGTGCCAGCTCAACCGGGACAGGGACTTACACTGAAGCTTTCTTT.

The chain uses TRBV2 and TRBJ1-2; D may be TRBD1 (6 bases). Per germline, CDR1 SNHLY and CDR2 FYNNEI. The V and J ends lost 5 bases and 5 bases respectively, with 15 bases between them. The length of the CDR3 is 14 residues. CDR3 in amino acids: CASSSGHLRYGYTF. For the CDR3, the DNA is TGTGCCAGCAGTTCGGGACACCTGAGGTATGGCTACACCTTC.

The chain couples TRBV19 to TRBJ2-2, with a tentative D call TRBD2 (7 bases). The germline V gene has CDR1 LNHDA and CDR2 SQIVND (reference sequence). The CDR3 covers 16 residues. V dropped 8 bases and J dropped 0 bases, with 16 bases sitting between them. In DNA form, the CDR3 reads TGTGCCAGTGCTCCCGGGGGGCATGCGAACACCGGGGAGCTGTTTTTT. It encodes CASAPGGHANTGELFF.

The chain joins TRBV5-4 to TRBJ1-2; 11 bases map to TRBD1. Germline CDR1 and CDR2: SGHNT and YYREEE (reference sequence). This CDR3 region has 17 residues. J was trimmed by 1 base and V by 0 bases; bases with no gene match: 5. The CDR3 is CASSLDMGQGGNYGYTF. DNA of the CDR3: TGTGCCAGCAGCTTGGATATGGGACAGGGGGGTAACTATGGCTACACCTTC.

Here the CDR3 DNA reads TGTGCCACCTCGGAGTTTCAAGAGACCCAGTACTTC. Encoded protein: CATSEFQETQYF. The rearrangement uses TRBV2 and TRBJ2-5; D call uncertain. Germline CDR1 is SNHLY and CDR2 is FYNNEI. The V end was cut by 10 bases, the J end by 2 bases, with 11 bases between. The CDR3 consists of 12 residues.

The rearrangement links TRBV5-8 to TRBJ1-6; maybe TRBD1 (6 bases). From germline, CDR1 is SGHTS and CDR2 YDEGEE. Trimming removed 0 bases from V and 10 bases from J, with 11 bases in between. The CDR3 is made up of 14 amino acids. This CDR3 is CASSLGTGFSPLHF. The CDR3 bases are TGTGCCAGCAGCTTGGGCACAGGGTTCTCACCCCTCCACTTT.

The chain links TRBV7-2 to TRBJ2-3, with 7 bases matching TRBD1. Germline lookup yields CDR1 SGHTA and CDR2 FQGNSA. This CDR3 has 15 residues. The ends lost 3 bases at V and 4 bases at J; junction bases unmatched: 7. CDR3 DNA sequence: TGTGCCAGCAGCTTTTACGGGACAGACTCAGATACGCAGTATTTT. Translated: CASSFYGTDSDTQYF. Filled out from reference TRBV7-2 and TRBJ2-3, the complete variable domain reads GAGVSQSPSNKVTEKGKDVELRCDPISGHTALYWYRQSLGQGLEFLIYFQGNSAPDKSGLPSDRFSAERTGGSVSTLTIQRTQQEDSAVYLCASSFYGTDSDTQYFGPGTRLTVL.

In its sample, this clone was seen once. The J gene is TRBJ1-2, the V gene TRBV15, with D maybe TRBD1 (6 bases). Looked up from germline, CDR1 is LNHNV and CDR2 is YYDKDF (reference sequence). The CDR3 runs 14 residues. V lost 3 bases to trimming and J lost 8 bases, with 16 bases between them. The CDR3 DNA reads TGTGCCACCAGCAGCGGGTACAGGGAGGGAGGCTACACCTTC. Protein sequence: CATSSGYREGGYTF.

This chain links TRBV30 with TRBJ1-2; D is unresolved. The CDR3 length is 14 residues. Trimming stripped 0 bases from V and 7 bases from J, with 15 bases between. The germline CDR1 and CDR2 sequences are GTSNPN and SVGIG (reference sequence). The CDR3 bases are TGTGCCTGGAGTGTACTAACGGGTAGTAGTGGCTACACCTTC. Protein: CAWSVLTGSSGYTF.

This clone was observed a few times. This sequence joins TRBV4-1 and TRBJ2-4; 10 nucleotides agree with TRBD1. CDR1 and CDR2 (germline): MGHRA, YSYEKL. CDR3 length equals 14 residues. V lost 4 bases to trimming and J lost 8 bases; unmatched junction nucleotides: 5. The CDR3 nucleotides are TGCGCCAGCAGCCGCAGGACAGGGGGAGACATTCAGTACTTC. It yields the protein CASSRRTGGDIQYF.

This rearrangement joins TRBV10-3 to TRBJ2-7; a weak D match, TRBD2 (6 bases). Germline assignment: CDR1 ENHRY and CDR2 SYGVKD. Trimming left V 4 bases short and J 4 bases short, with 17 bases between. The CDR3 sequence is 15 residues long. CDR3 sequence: CAISGPEARGYEQYF. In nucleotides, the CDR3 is TGTGCCATCAGTGGCCCCGAAGCCCGGGGGTACGAGCAGTACTTC.

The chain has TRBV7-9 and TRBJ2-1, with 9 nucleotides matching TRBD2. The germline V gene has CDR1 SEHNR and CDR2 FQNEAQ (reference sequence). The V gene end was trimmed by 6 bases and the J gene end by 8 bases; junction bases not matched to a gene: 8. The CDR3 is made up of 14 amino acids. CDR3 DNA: TGTGCCAGCAGAGAGGGCGGGGGGGTCGATGAGCAGTTCTTC. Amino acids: CASREGGGVDEQFF.